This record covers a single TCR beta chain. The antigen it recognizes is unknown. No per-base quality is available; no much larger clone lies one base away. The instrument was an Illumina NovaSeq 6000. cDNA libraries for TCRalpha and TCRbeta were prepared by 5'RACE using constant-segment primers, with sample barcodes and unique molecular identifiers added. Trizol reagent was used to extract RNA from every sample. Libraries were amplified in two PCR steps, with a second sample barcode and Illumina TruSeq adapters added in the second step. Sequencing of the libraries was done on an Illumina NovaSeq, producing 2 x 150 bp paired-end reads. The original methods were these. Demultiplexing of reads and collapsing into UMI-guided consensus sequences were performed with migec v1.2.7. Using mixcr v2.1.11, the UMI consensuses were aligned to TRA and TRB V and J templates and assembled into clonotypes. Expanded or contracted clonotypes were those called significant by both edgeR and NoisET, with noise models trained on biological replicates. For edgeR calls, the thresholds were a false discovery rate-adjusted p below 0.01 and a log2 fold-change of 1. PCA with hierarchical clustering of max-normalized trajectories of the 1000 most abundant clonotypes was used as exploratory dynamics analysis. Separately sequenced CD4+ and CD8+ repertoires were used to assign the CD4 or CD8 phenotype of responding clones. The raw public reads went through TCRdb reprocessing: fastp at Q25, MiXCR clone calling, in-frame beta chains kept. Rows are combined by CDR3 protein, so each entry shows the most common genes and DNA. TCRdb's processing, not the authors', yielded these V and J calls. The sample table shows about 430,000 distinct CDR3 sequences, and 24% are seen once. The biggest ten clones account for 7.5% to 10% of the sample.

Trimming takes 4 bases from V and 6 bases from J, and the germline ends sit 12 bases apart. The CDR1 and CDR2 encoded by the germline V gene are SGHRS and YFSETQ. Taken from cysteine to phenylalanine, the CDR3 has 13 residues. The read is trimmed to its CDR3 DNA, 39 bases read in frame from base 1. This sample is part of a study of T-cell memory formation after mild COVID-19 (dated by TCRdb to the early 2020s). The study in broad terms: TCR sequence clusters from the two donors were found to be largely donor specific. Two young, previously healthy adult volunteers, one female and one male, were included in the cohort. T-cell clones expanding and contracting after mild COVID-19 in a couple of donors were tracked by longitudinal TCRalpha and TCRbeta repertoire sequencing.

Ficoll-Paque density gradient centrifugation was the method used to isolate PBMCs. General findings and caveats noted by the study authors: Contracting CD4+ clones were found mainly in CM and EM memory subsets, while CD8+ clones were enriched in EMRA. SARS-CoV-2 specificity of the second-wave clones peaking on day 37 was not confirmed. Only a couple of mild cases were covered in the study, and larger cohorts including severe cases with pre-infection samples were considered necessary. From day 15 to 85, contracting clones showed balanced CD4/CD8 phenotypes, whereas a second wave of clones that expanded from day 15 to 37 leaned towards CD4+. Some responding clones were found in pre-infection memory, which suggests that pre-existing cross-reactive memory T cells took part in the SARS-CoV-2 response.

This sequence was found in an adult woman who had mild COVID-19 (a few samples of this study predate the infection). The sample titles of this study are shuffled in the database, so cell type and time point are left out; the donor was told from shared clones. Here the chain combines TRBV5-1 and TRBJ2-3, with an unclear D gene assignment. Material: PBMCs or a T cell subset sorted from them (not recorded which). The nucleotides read TGCGCCAGCAGCCCGCGTCCGACGGATACGCAGTATTTT. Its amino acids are CASSPRPTDTQYF.